The 18 T cell receptor beta chains below all came from one sample that was sequenced in a study of shared clonotypes between healthy human individuals (dated by TCRdb to the early 2020s). Library preparation was by the immunoSEQ multiplex PCR assay. The immuneACCESS repertoire file appears here via TCRdb, limited to in-frame rearrangements. These files lack a portion of the clones; in checked studies, under half of the deficit traces to unresolved V genes, and the cause of the others is not known. This sample lists some 2,500,000 clones; roughly 93% were detected once. The leading ten clones occupy around 0.37% of the sample. The sequencing sample was made of naive CD4+ T cells from PBMCs. The sample's cell subset or site label, decoded: CD45RA+ positively selected. The receptors were gathered from a man aged 18-30 years in good health. Some clones in this sample may be carry-over from other donors' samples.

CDR3 DNA: TGCGCCAGCAGCTACGGACTAGCGGGAGACCACTCCTACGAGCAGTACTTC. Encoded protein: CASSYGLAGDHSYEQYF. This chain uses TRBV5-1 with TRBJ2-7, with 13 bases fitting TRBD2. The CDR3 spans 17 residues. Germline CDR1 reads SGHRS; CDR2 reads YFSETQ. V lost 3 bases and J lost 0; bases outside the gene matches: 6.

The genes are TRBV11-2 and TRBJ2-7, with D uncertain. CDR1 and CDR2 from the germline V gene are SGHAT and FQNNGV. V shed 2 bases and J shed 2 bases, with 7 bases lying between them. The CDR3 has 13 residues. Written as DNA, the CDR3 is TGTGCCAGCAGCTTAACGGAAGCCTACGAGCAGTACTTC. Translation: CASSLTEAYEQYF. The entire variable domain, with the rest obtained from reference TRBV11-2 and TRBJ2-7, is as follows: EAGVAQSPRYKIIEKRQSVAFWCNPISGHATLYWYQQILGQGPKLLIQFQNNGVVDDSQLPKDRFSAERLKGVDSTLKIQPAKLEDSAVYLCASSLTEAYEQYFGPGTRLTVT.

This sequence joins TRBV5-4 and TRBJ1-4; D remains ambiguous. This CDR3 is 17 amino acids long. V lost 0 bases and J lost 4, with 16 bases in between. Germline CDR1 SGHNT, CDR2 YYREEE (reference sequence). CDR3 DNA sequence: TGTGCCAGCAGCTTGGACAGCCTGGGATCGATTAATGAAAAACTGTTTTTT. Amino acids: CASSLDSLGSINEKLFF.

This chain links TRBV5-4 with TRBJ2-5; tentative D call: TRBD1 (5 bases). With 2 bases removed from V and 2 bases from J, the gap between germline ends came to 13 bases. The germline V gene has CDR1 SGHNT and CDR2 YYREEE (reference sequence). CDR3 length: 15 amino acids. The CDR3 DNA sequence: TGTGCCAGCAGCTTAGCCAGACAGACGCAAGAGACCCAGTACTTC. The encoded protein is CASSLARQTQETQYF. Full variable domain (outside the CDR3, taken from reference TRBV5-4 and TRBJ2-5): ETGVTQSPTHLIKTRGQQVTLRCSSQSGHNTVSWYQQALGQGPQFIFQYYREEENGRGNFPPRFSGLQFPNYSSELNVNALELDDSALYLCASSLARQTQETQYFGPGTRLLVL.

The chain joins TRBV7-9 to TRBJ1-5; 7 nucleotides align to TRBD1. Germline trimming cut 6 bases from V and 6 bases from J; bases unmatched to any gene: 8. Germline CDR1 is SEHNR and CDR2 is FQNEAQ (reference sequence). The CDR3 extends over 14 amino acids. The CDR3 DNA reads TGTGCCAGCAGTCGGCAGGGGGTTGGTCAGCCCCAGCATTTT. Translation: CASSRQGVGQPQHF.

This chain connects TRBV10-3 to TRBJ2-7; the match to TRBD1 covers 10 bases. The V and J ends lost 8 bases and 0 bases, in that order; junction bases with no gene match: 1. Germline CDR1 is ENHRY and CDR2 is SYGVKD. The CDR3 runs to 13 residues. CDR3 in amino acids: CAIGDRGSYEQYF. CDR3 nucleotide sequence: TGTGCCATCGGGGACAGGGGCTCCTACGAGCAGTACTTC.

This clone was picked up one time. The chain recombines TRBV5-1 with TRBJ1-1; D not resolved. The CDR3 loop spans 14 amino acids. Germline V gene data show CDR1 as SGHRS and CDR2 as YFSETQ. V lost 3 bases and J lost 3, with 12 bases in between. The CDR3 here is CASSSSSGYTEAFF. Written as DNA, the CDR3 is TGCGCCAGCAGCTCGTCCTCAGGATACACTGAAGCTTTCTTT.

About this clone: Distinct nucleotide sequences in the sample also encode this CDR3. This chain links TRBV5-1 with TRBJ2-7; 10 bases agree with TRBD1. Germline CDR1 reads SGHRS; CDR2 reads YFSETQ. There are 14 residues in the CDR3. V trimming: 4 bases; J trimming: 2 bases; junction bases outside the gene matches: 3. For the CDR3, the DNA is TGCGCCAGCAGCGCGGGACAGGGGCCCTACGAGCAGTACTTC. Protein product: CASSAGQGPYEQYF.

V and J are TRBV19 and TRBJ2-3, with D perhaps matching TRBD2 (6 bases). The CDR3 has 13 amino acids. The germline CDR1 and CDR2 sequences are LNHDA and SQIVND (reference sequence). V was pared by 7 bases and J by 4 bases, with 12 bases between. The CDR3 nucleotides read TGTGCCAGTACCGGGAGCGCCCCAGATACGCAGTATTTT. This encodes CASTGSAPDTQYF.

Here the CDR3 reads CASSFTAGNTIYF. DNA for the CDR3: TGTGCCAGCAGCTTTACAGCTGGAAACACCATATATTTT. The V call is TRBV6-1, the J call TRBJ1-3; D uncertain. Germline assignment: CDR1 MNHNS and CDR2 SASEGT. The CDR3 contains 13 residues. V dropped 6 bases and J dropped 2 bases, with 8 bases sitting between them.

About this clone: Other DNA sequences in the same sample also yield this CDR3. The chain carries TRBV7-2 and TRBJ2-6; D uncertain. Germline values: CDR1 SGHTA, CDR2 FQGNSA. The CDR3 loop spans 15 amino acids. Trimming pared 1 base from V and 0 bases from J, leaving 4 bases between. The CDR3 region is CASSLGASGANVLTF. The CDR3 region has the DNA TGTGCCAGCAGCTTAGGAGCCTCTGGGGCCAACGTCCTGACTTTC.

The CDR3 nucleotides are TGTGCCAGCAGCTCCTTACAGGGGGCAGATACGCAGTATTTT. Its translation is CASSSLQGADTQYF. The chain joins TRBV7-3 to TRBJ2-3; 8 nucleotides match TRBD1. From germline, CDR1 is SGHTA and CDR2 FQGTGA. The CDR3 runs 14 residues. Trimming took 4 bases from V and 4 from J; bases not matched to a gene: 4.

The chain couples TRBV5-1 to TRBJ1-2; 7 positions match TRBD1. V lost 2 bases to trimming and J lost 4 bases; unmatched junction nucleotides: 8. The CDR3 is made up of 15 amino acids. The V gene's germline CDR1 is SGHRS and CDR2 YFSETQ. The CDR3 DNA sequence: TGCGCCAGCAGCTTCCCCGGACAGGAAATCTATGGCTACACCTTC. This sequence encodes CASSFPGQEIYGYTF.

The chain joins TRBV4-1 to TRBJ2-6; D remains unclear. The V and J ends lost 4 bases and 0 bases respectively, with 7 bases between them. In germline, CDR1 is MGHRA, CDR2 YSYEKL. This CDR3 is built from 15 residues. CDR3: CASSPVISGANVLTF. As DNA, the CDR3 is TGCGCCAGCAGCCCGGTCATCTCTGGGGCCAACGTCCTGACTTTC.

The V gene is TRBV9, the J gene TRBJ2-3; D is perhaps TRBD2 (5 bases). V was trimmed by 0 bases and J by 1 base, leaving 15 bases between them. The CDR3 totals 17 residues. CDR1 is SGDLS, CDR2 YYNGEE, per germline. CDR3 protein: CASSVGGGHGGTDTQYF. The CDR3 DNA follows: TGTGCCAGCAGCGTAGGTGGCGGGCATGGGGGCACAGATACGCAGTATTTT. Complete variable domain (other parts from reference TRBV9 and TRBJ2-3): DSGVTQTPKHLITATGQRVTLRCSPRSGDLSVYWYQQSLDQGLQFLIQYYNGEERAKGNILERFSAQQFPDLHSELNLSSLELGDSALYFCASSVGGGHGGTDTQYFGPGTRLTVL.

About this clone: Other DNA sequences from this sample encode an identical CDR3 as well. The chain has TRBV7-2 and TRBJ1-5; a weak D match, TRBD1 (5 bases). The V gene's germline CDR1 is SGHTA and CDR2 FQGNSA. The CDR3 is 14 amino acids. V was cut by 4 bases and J by 2 bases, with 9 bases left in between. The CDR3 region is CASSSTGGNQPQHF. CDR3 DNA: TGTGCCAGCAGCTCCACGGGGGGCAATCAGCCCCAGCATTTT.

The rearrangement joins TRBV10-3 to TRBJ1-5, with D perhaps TRBD1 (5 bases). CDR1 and CDR2 from the germline V gene are ENHRY and SYGVKD. CDR3 length: 13 residues. V was shortened by 8 bases and J by 6 bases, with 14 bases between the two germline ends. The DNA of the CDR3 is TGTGCCATCGCCAGGGATGGTAGTCAGCCCCAGCATTTT. Encoded protein: CAIARDGSQPQHF.

The gene calls are TRBV5-8 and TRBJ1-2; D might be TRBD1 (6 bases). This CDR3 has 15 residues. V was trimmed by 1 base and J by 4 bases, leaving 14 bases between them. From germline, CDR1 is SGHTS and CDR2 YDEGEE. The CDR3 protein is CASSLWGAKIYGYTF. The DNA of the CDR3 is TGTGCCAGCAGCTTGTGGGGGGCAAAAATCTATGGCTACACCTTC. Filled out from reference TRBV5-8 and TRBJ1-2, the complete variable domain reads EAGVTQSPTHLIKTRGQQATLRCSPISGHTSVYWYQQALGLGLQFLLWYDEGEERNRGNFPPRFSGRQFPNYSSELNVNALELEDSALYLCASSLWGAKIYGYTFGSGTRLTVV.